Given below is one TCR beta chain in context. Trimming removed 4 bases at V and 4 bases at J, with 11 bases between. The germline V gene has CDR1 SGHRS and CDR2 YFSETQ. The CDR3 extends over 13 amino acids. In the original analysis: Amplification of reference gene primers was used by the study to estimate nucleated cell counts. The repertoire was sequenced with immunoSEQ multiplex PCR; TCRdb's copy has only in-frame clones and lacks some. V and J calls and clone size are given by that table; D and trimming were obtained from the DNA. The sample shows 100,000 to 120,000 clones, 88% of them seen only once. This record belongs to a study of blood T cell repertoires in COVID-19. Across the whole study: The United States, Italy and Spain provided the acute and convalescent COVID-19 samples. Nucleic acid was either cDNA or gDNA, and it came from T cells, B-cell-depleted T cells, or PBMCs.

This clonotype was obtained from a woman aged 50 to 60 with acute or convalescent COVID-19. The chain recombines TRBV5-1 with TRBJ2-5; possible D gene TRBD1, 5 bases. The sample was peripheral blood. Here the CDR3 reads CASSPRQGETQYF. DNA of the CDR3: TGCGCCAGCAGCCCCCGCCAGGGAGAGACCCAGTACTTC.